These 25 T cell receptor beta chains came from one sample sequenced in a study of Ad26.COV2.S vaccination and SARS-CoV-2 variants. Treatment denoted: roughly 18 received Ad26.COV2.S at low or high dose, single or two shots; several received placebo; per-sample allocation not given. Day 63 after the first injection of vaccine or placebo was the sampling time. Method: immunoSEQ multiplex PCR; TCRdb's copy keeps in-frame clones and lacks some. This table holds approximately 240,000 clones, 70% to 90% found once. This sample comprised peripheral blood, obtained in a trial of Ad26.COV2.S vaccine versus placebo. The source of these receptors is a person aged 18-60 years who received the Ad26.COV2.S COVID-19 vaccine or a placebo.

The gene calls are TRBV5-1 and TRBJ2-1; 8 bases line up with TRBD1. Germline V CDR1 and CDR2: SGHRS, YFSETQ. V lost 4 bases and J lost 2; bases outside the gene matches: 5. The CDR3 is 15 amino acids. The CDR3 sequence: CASSNLQGAYNEQFF. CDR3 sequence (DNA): TGCGCCAGCAGCAACCTACAGGGGGCCTACAATGAGCAGTTCTTC.

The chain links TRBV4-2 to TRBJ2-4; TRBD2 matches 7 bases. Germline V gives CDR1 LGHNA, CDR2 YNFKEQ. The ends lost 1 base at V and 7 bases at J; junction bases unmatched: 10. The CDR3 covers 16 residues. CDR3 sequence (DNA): TGTGCCAGCAGCCAAGTTCAACCTAGCGGTAGGAACATTCAGTACTTC. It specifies CASSQVQPSGRNIQYF.

The CDR3 sequence is CASSLGESGYTF. The CDR3 coding sequence is TGCGCCAGCAGCTTGGGAGAGTCGGGCTACACCTTC. The chain employs TRBV5-1 and TRBJ1-2; D remains ambiguous. V was cut by 0 bases and J by 8 bases, with 8 bases left in between. Germline V lookup: CDR1 SGHRS, CDR2 YFSETQ. The CDR3 is made up of 12 amino acids.

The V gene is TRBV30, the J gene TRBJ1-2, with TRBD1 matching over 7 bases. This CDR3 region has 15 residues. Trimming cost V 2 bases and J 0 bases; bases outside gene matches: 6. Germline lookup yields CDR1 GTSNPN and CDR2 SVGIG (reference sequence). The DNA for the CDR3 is TGTGCCTGGAGTCCCTGGGACAGAGCTAACTATGGCTACACCTTC. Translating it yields CAWSPWDRANYGYTF. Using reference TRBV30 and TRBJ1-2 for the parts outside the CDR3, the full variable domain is SQTIHQWPATLVQPVGSPLSLECTVEGTSNPNLYWYRQAAGRGLQLLFYSVGIGQISSEVPQNLSASRPQDRQFILSSKKLLLSDSGFYLCAWSPWDRANYGYTFGSGTRLTVV.

The CDR3 coding sequence is TGTGCCAGCTTGACGGTAGGGGGCTCCTACGAGCAGTACTTC. It translates to CASLTVGGSYEQYF. This rearrangement joins TRBV6-5 to TRBJ2-7, with D maybe TRBD1 (6 bases). The V gene's germline CDR1 is MNHEY and CDR2 SVGAGI. This CDR3 region has 14 residues. Deletions cut 8 bases from V and 0 bases from J, with 14 bases between.

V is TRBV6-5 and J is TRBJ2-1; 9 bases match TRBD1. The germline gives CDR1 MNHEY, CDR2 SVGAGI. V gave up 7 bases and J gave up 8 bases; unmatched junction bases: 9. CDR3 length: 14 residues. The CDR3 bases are TGTGCCAGCAAGGCCGGGACAGGGACATATGAGCAGTTCTTC. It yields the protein CASKAGTGTYEQFF.

CDR3 in DNA: TGTGCCAGCAGTCGAATATTGGCAGGCAGGGGACCTGGAAACACCATATATTTT. Protein product: CASSRILAGRGPGNTIYF. The chain couples TRBV27 to TRBJ1-3; D may be TRBD1 (6 bases). CDR1 MNHEY and CDR2 SMNVEV come from the germline V gene (reference sequence). The CDR3 contains 18 residues. Trimming pared 5 bases from V and 2 bases from J, leaving 22 bases between.

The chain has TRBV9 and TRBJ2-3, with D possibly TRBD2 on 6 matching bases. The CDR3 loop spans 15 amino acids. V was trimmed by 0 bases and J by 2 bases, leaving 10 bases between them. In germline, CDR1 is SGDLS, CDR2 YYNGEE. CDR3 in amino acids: CASSVVGGTTDTQYF. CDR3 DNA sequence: TGTGCCAGCAGCGTAGTCGGGGGAACCACAGATACGCAGTATTTT.

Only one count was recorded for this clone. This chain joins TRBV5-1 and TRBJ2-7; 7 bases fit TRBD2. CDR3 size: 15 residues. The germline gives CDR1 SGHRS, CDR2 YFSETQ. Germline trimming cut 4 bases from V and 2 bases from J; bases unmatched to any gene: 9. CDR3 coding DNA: TGCGCCAGCAGCCCGGGGGAGGGGCTAACCTACGAGCAGTACTTC. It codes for CASSPGEGLTYEQYF.

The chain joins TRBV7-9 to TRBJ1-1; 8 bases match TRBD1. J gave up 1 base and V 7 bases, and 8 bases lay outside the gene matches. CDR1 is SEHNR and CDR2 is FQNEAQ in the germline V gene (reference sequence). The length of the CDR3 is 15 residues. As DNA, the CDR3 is TGTGCCAGCACAAGACAGGGGACCCGGAACACTGAAGCTTTCTTT. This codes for CASTRQGTRNTEAFF.

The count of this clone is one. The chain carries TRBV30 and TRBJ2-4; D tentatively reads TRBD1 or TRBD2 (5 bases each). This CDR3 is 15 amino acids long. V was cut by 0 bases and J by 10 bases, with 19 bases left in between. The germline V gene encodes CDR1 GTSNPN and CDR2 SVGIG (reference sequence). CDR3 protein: CAWSVRGAGGGIQYF. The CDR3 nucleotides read TGTGCCTGGAGTGTAAGAGGGGCGGGTGGGGGAATTCAGTACTTC.

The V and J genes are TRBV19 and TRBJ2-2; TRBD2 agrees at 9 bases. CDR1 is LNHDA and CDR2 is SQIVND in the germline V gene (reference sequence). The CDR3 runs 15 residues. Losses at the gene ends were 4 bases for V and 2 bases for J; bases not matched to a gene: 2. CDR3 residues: CASSSGRVNTGELFF. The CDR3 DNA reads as TGTGCCAGTAGTAGCGGGAGGGTAAACACCGGGGAGCTGTTTTTT.

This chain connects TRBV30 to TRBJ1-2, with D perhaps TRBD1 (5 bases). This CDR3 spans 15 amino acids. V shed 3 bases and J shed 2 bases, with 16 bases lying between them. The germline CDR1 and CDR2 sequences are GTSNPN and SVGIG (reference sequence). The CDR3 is CAWRGWGEANYGYTF. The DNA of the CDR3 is TGTGCCTGGAGGGGCTGGGGGGAGGCGAACTATGGCTACACCTTC.

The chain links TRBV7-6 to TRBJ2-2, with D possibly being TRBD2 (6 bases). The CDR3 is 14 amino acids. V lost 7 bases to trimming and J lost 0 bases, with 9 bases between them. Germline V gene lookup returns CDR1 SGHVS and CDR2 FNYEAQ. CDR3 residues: CASKRVPNTGELFF. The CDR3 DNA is TGTGCCAGCAAGCGGGTTCCGAACACCGGGGAGCTGTTTTTT.

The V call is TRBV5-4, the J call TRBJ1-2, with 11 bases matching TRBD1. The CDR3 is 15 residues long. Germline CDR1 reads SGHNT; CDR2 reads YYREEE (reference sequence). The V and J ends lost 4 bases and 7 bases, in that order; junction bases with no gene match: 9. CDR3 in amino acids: CASSALLGTGGGYTF. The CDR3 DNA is TGTGCCAGCAGCGCACTTTTAGGGACAGGGGGTGGCTACACCTTC.

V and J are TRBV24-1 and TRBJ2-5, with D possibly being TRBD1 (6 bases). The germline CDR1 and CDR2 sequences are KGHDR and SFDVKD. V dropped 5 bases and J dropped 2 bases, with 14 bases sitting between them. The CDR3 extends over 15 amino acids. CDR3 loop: CATSAHRTDQETQYF. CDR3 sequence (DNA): TGTGCCACCAGTGCCCACCGGACAGATCAAGAGACCCAGTACTTC.

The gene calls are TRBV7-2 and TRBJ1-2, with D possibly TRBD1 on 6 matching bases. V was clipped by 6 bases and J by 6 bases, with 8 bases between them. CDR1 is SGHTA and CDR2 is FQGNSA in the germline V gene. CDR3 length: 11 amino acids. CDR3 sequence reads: CASSWTDGYTF. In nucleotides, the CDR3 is TGTGCCAGCAGTTGGACAGATGGCTACACCTTC.

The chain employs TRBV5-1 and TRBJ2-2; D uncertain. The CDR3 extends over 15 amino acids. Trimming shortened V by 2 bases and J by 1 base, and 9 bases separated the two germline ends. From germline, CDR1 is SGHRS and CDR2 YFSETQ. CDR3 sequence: CASSLRTVNTGELFF. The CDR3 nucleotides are TGCGCCAGCAGCTTACGGACCGTGAACACCGGGGAGCTGTTTTTT.

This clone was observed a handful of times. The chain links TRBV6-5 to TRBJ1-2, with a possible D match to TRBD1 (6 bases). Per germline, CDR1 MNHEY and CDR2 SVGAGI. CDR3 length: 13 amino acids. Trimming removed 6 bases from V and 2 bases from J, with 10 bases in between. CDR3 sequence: CASSPTGNYGYTF. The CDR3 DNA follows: TGTGCCAGCAGCCCCACAGGGAACTATGGCTACACCTTC.

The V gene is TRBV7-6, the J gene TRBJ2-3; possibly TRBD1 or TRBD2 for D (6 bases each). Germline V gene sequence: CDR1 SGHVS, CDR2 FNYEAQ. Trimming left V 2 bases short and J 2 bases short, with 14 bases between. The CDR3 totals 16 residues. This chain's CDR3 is CASSLLGGPNTDTQYF. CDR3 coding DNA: TGTGCCAGCAGCTTACTAGGGGGGCCTAACACAGATACGCAGTATTTT.

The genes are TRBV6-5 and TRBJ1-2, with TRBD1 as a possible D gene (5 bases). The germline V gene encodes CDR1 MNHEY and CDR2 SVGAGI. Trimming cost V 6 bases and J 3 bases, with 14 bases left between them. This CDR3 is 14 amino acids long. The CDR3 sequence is CASSPLDRHYGYTF. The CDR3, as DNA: TGTGCCAGCAGCCCCTTAGACAGACACTATGGCTACACCTTC.

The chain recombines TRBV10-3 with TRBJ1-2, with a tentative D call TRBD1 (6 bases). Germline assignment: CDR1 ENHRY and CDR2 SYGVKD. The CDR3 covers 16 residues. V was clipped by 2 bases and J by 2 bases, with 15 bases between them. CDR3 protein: CAISEALGQRNYGYTF. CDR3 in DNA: TGTGCCATCAGTGAGGCCCTAGGACAGAGAAACTATGGCTACACCTTC.

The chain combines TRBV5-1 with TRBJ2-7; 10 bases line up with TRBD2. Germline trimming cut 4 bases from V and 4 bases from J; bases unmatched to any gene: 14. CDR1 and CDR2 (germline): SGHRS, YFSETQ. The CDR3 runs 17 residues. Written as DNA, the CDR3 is TGCGCCAGCAGCAACGGTCCGTTAGCTAGCGGGAGTTACGAGCAGTACTTC. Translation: CASSNGPLASGSYEQYF.

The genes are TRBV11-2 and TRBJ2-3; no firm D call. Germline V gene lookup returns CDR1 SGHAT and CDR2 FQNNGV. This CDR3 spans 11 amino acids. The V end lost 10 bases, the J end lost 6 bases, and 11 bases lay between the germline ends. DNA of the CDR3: TGTGCCACAAAATTGGTGGATACGCAGTATTTT. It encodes CATKLVDTQYF.

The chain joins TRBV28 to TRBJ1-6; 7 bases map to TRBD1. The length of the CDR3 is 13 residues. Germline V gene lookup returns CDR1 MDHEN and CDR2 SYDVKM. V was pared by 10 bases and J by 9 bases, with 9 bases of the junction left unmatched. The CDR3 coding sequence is TGTGCCATCTCCAGGGGGAGAGGTTCACCCCTCCACTTT. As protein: CAISRGRGSPLHF.